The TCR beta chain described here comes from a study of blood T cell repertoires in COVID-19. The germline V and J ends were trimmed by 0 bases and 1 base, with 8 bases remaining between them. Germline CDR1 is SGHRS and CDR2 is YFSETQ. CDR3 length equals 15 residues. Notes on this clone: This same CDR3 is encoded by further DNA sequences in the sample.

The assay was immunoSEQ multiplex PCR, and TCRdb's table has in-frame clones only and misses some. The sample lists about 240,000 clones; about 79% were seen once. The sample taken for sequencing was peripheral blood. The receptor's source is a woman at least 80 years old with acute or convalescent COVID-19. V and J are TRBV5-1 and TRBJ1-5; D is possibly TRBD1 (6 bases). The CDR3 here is CASSLEGGSNQPQHF. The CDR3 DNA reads TGCGCCAGCAGCTTGGAGGGGGGGAGCAATCAGCCCCAGCATTTT.